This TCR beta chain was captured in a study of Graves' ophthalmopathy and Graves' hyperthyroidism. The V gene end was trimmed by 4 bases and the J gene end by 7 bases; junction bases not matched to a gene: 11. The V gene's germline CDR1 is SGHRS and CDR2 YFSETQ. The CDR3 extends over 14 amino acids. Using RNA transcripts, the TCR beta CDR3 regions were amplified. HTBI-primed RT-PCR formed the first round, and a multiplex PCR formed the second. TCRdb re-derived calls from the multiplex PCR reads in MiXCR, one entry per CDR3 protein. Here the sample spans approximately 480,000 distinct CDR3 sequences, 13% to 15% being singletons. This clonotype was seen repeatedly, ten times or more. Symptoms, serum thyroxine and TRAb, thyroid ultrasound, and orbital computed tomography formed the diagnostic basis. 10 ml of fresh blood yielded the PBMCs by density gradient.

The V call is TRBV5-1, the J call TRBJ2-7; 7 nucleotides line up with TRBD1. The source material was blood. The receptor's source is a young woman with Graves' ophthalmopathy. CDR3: CASSARQGAREQYF. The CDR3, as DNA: TGCGCCAGCAGCGCACGACAGGGCGCGAGGGAGCAGTACTTC.